These T cell receptor beta chains were read from a single sample in a study of CD8+ T cells in alopecia areata. This table comes from immunoSEQ multiplex PCR, and its TCRdb copy is limited to in-frame clones, with some not included. Among about 210,000 clones, 40% to 55% were seen once, and the ten largest hold over 2%. Here the sequenced sample was CD4+ T cells sorted from blood, taken around week 37, from a patient treated with tofacitinib. These receptors originate from a human donor with alopecia areata. Each CDR3 is given with its conserved first and last residue. D genes are given only for firm matches. A row's size may be missing; if present it is once, few, many or a size class.

V	J	D	size	DNA	CDR3
TRBV28	TRBJ1-4	.	many	TGTGCCAGCAGTGAACAGCTTCTGGAACTGTTTTTT	CASSEQLLELFF
TRBV4-1	TRBJ2-5	TRBD1	.	TGCGCCAGCAGCCGACAACAGTCAGGACAGGGCTCAGAGACCCAGTACTTC	CASSRQQSGQGSETQYF
TRBV5-1	TRBJ2-1	.	.	TGCGCCAGCCGTCCTCGGGTTCTAGCGTCCAATGAGCAGTTCTTC	CASRPRVLASNEQFF
TRBV5-1	TRBJ2-3	.	.	TGCGCCAGCAGCTTGGACAGGGTTACAGATACGCAGTATTTT	CASSLDRVTDTQYF
TRBV7-8	TRBJ2-3	.	.	TGTGCCAGCAGCTTAGCGAGGAGCACAGATACGCAGTATTTT	CASSLARSTDTQYF
TRBV18	TRBJ2-4	.	.	TGTGCCAGCTCACCCCGCAGGGTCGACCAAAACATTCAGTACTTC	CASSPRRVDQNIQYF
TRBV7-3	TRBJ2-5	TRBD2	.	TGTGCCAGCAGCTTAATGACTAGCGGGAGGGCCTCGCAAGAGACCCAGTACTTC	CASSLMTSGRASQETQYF
TRBV10-3	TRBJ2-7	.	.	TGTGCCACAAAAACCGGGACCGAATCCTCCTACGAGCAGTACTTC	CATKTGTESSYEQYF
TRBV5-1	TRBJ2-5	.	few	TGCGCCAGCAGCTTGGATCCTAGCCAAGAGACCCAGTACTTC	CASSLDPSQETQYF
TRBV5-4	TRBJ1-5	.	few	TGTGCCAGCAGCTTGGCCCGGGGCGCGGACCCGGGGCCCCAGCATTTT	CASSLARGADPGPQHF
TRBV7-9	TRBJ2-6	.	few	TGTGCCAGCAGCTTGAGAACAGTCTCTGGGGCCAACGTCCTGACTTTC	CASSLRTVSGANVLTF
TRBV4-2	TRBJ2-2	.	few	TGTGCCAGCAGCCAGGAACGGGGGCTCGGGGAGCTGTTTTTT	CASSQERGLGELFF
TRBV6-6	TRBJ2-2	.	once	TGTGCCAGCAGTTACTCAGGGGAAGGCACCGGGGAGCTGTTTTTT	CASSYSGEGTGELFF
TRBV18	TRBJ2-5	.	few	TGTGCCAGCTCACCCGCCGGAGGCATTGAGACCCAGTACTTC	CASSPAGGIETQYF
TRBV18	TRBJ1-1	.	.	TGTGCCAGCTCGACAGGAAACACTGAAGCTTTCTTT	CASSTGNTEAFF
TRBV30	TRBJ2-2	.	.	TGTGCCTGGAGTCCGGGGACCGGGGAGCTGTTTTTT	CAWSPGTGELFF
TRBV5-1	TRBJ2-5	.	.	TGCGCCAGCAGCACCCATGGGGCCTACCAAGAGACCCAGTACTTC	CASSTHGAYQETQYF
TRBV11-2	TRBJ2-3	.	few	TGTGCCAGCACCCTCGGGGGCGGAAGCACAGATACGCAGTATTTT	CASTLGGGSTDTQYF
TRBV6-5	TRBJ1-1	.	.	TGTGCCAGCAGTTATCAGGGAGCCCCCACTGAAGCTTTCTTT	CASSYQGAPTEAFF
TRBV7-2	TRBJ1-2	.	.	TGTGCCAGCAGCTTAGACAGAAATCCTGGCTACACCTTC	CASSLDRNPGYTF
TRBV25-1	TRBJ2-6	.	few	TGTGCCAGCAGTGAACACTCCTCTGGGGCCAACGTCCTGACTTTC	CASSEHSSGANVLTF
TRBV28	TRBJ2-7	.	few	TGTGCCAGCAGTTTGTCGCAGGGCTCCTACGAGCAGTACTTC	CASSLSQGSYEQYF
TRBV5-1	TRBJ2-3	.	.	TGCGCCAGCAGCTTCGGCAAACCCACAGATACGCAGTATTTT	CASSFGKPTDTQYF
TRBV25-1	TRBJ2-1	.	few	TGTGCCAGCAAAGGGCCCTCCGACAATGAGCAGTTCTTC	CASKGPSDNEQFF
TRBV28	TRBJ2-2	.	.	TGTGCAACTTTGGGGGCGAACACCGGGGAGCTGTTTTTT	CATLGANTGELFF
TRBV10-3	TRBJ2-7	TRBD2	.	TGTGCCATCAACCCGGGACTAGCGGGAGGAGGGGCCTACGAGCAGTACTTC	CAINPGLAGGGAYEQYF
TRBV2	TRBJ2-1	.	.	TGTGCCAGCAGTGAAACCGAGCAGTTCTTC	CASSETEQFF
TRBV6-1	TRBJ2-1	.	.	TGTGCCAGCAGTGACCTAGTGGATGAGCAGTTCTTC	CASSDLVDEQFF
TRBV5-1	TRBJ2-4	.	.	TGCGCCAGCAGCTTGGGGGGTTCTTTGGCCAAAAACATTCAGTACTTC	CASSLGGSLAKNIQYF
TRBV4-3	TRBJ1-1	.	.	TGCGCCAGCAGCCTCAGGATGAACACTGAAGCTTTCTTT	CASSLRMNTEAFF
TRBV29-1	TRBJ2-1	TRBD2	once	TGCAGCACGGGACAGGTACGACTAGCGGGAGGCAATGAGCAGTTCTTC	CSTGQVRLAGGNEQFF
TRBV30	TRBJ2-7	.	few	TGTGCCTGGATAGCAGGAGGGTACGAGCAGTACTTC	CAWIAGGYEQYF
TRBV5-1	TRBJ2-2	TRBD1	.	TGCGCCAGCAGCTTGGCTCCGGGACAGAGGAACACCGGGGAGCTGTTTTTT	CASSLAPGQRNTGELFF
TRBV27	TRBJ2-1	.	.	TGTGCCAGCAGTCTCCTTGGGGACCTAAGTAGTCAGTTCTTC	CASSLLGDLSSQFF
TRBV5-1	TRBJ2-7	.	.	TGCGCCAGCAGCTGGGGGGCCCGCTCCTACGAGCAGTACTTC	CASSWGARSYEQYF
TRBV30	TRBJ1-4	.	.	TGTGCCTGGAGAAAGGCATTCGGCAGTTATGCAACTAATGAAAAACTGTTTTTT	CAWRKAFGSYATNEKLFF
TRBV29-1	TRBJ2-7	.	.	TGCAGCGTTGCCATGGACTACGAGCAGTACTTC	CSVAMDYEQYF
TRBV20-1	TRBJ2-7	.	.	TGCAGTGCTAGGGGCTACGAGCAGTACTTC	CSARGYEQYF
TRBV7-6	TRBJ1-2	.	.	TGTGCCAGCAGCCCGTCTGTCAACTATGGCTACACCTTC	CASSPSVNYGYTF
TRBV25-1	TRBJ2-7	.	.	TGTGCCAGCACTCCCGGGGGGCTCTACGAGCAGTACTTC	CASTPGGLYEQYF
TRBV7-2	TRBJ2-5	TRBD2	.	TGTGCCAGCAGCCCTCCGGGACTAGGGGAAGAGACCCAGTACTTC	CASSPPGLGEETQYF
TRBV6-5	TRBJ2-5	.	.	TGTGCCAGCAGTTACCGGCGAGAGACCCAGTACTTC	CASSYRRETQYF
TRBV30	TRBJ2-5	.	few	TGTGCCTGGAGCGTTCGCGACTCATTGGGGGGTTCCCAAGAGACCCAGTACTTC	CAWSVRDSLGGSQETQYF
TRBV19	TRBJ2-1	.	.	TGTGCCAGTAGTCCTGTTTACAATGAGCAGTTCTTC	CASSPVYNEQFF